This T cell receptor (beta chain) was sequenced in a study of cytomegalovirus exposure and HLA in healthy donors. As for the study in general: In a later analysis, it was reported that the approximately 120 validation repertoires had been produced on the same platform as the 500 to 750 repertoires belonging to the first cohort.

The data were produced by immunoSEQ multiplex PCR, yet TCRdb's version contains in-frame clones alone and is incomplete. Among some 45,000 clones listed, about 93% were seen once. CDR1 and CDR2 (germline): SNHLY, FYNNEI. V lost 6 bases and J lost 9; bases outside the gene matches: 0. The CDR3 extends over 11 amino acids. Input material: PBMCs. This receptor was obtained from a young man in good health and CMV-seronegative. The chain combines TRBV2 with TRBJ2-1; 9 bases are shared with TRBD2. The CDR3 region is CASRLAGEQFF. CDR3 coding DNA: TGTGCCAGCAGACTAGCGGGTGAGCAGTTCTTC.